The sample holds many counts of the clone carrying this TCR beta chain. According to the study, genomic DNA was the template for TCR beta VDJ and CDR3 profiling. TCRdb reprocessed the reads via MiXCR and lists one record per CDR3 protein. The table includes 200,000 to 250,000 distinct CDR3 sequences, roughly 45% detected once. CD8+CD57+ cell expansion had been shown by flow cytometry in patients chosen for sequencing. All participating patients were living with severe acquired aplastic anemia. Among the patients, none had received any therapy at the time of blood sampling. The data belong to a study of CD8+CD57+ T cells in acquired aplastic anemia. Germline values: CDR1 DFQATT, CDR2 SNEGSKA (reference sequence). This CDR3 region has 13 residues. Trimming at V came to 6 bases and at J to 8 bases, leaving 9 bases not matched to a gene.

Sequences were obtained from sorted CD4+, CD8+, or CD8+CD57+ T cells (not recorded which) from PBMCs. The chain joins TRBV20-1 to TRBJ2-2; 7 positions match TRBD1. The clonotype was recovered from a human donor with aplastic anemia. For the CDR3, the DNA is TGCAGTGCCCCGAGGGGGCCCTCTGGGGAGCTGTTTTTT. It codes for CSAPRGPSGELFF.